The 4 T cell receptor beta chains reported below all come from one sample, sequenced in a study of cytotoxic CD8 clonotypes in ibrutinib-treated CLL (dated by TCRdb to the early 2020s). Library generation was performed with the immunoSEQ multiplex PCR assay. Entries here come from immuneACCESS through TCRdb and include only in-frame sequences with V and J called. Some clones fail to appear in such tables; in the studies checked, an unresolved V gene covers under half of the shortfall, and the cause of the remainder is unknown. This sample lists some 300,000 clones; around four fifths were detected once. 5% to 7% of the sample is taken by the ten largest. Specimen: PBMCs, collected before ibrutinib treatment. These receptor sequences come from a human donor with chronic lymphocytic leukemia.

This sequence joins TRBV30 and TRBJ1-2, with 10 bases aligning to TRBD1. V shed 3 bases, J shed 2 bases, and the junction held 3 bases outside the gene matches. Looked up from germline, CDR1 is GTSNPN and CDR2 is SVGIG (reference sequence). The CDR3 has 14 residues. The CDR3 DNA reads TGTGCCTGGAGGGGACAGGGGACAAACTATGGCTACACCTTC. This gives the protein CAWRGQGTNYGYTF.

This rearrangement joins TRBV5-1 to TRBJ1-3; the D gene is possibly TRBD1 (6 bases). Per the germline V gene, CDR1 is SGHRS and CDR2 is YFSETQ. V gave up 4 bases and J gave up 1 base, with 9 bases separating them. This CDR3 has 14 amino acids. The CDR3 region has the DNA TGCGCCAGCAGCCCAGGGGTATCTGGAAACACCATATATTTT. As protein: CASSPGVSGNTIYF.

The CDR3 loop is CASSLLGTTSQQYF. The CDR3 nucleotides read TGTGCCAGCAGTTTATTGGGGACCACATCCCAGCAGTACTTC. The chain uses TRBV28 and TRBJ2-7; D possibly uses TRBD1 or TRBD2 (5 bases each). The CDR3 totals 14 residues. Germline CDR1 reads MDHEN; CDR2 reads SYDVKM. The V gene lost 1 base and the J gene lost 8 bases, with 15 bases spanning the gap.

The chain couples TRBV28 to TRBJ2-3; a weak D match, TRBD2 (5 bases). V was clipped by 6 bases and J by 14 bases, with 18 bases between them. Germline CDR1 and CDR2: MDHEN and SYDVKM. There are 12 residues in the CDR3. The CDR3 region is CASSPFKRHGYF. The CDR3 DNA follows: TGTGCCAGCAGCCCCTTCAAGCGGCATGGGTATTTT.